This TCR beta chain emerged from a study of long-term antiretroviral therapy in people with HIV. Whole-study results and caveats: After ART, diversity increased yet remained lower than transplant donor controls.

Comment on this clone: What it binds is not known. Mismatch with germline at one junction end may stem from a read error.

The germline gives CDR1 MNHEY, CDR2 SMNVEV (reference sequence). The CDR3 extends over 14 amino acids. It was version v3.0 of the immunoSEQ assay that was run at survey level. Assay: immunoSEQ multiplex PCR; the TCRdb copy retains only in-frame clones and omits some. The sample has about 11,000 clones, around three quarters seen once. This clonotype originated in a man aged 25-45 years with HIV. The sample here was unsorted PBMCs, taken at the start of antiretroviral therapy, before treatment. The chain combines TRBV27 with TRBJ2-7; 7 bases fit TRBD2. As DNA, the CDR3 is TGTGCCAGCAGTAGAGGGACTACCTCCAACGAGCAGTACTTC. Amino acids: CASSRGTTSNEQYF.